This TCR beta chain appears in the sequencing data of a study of T-cell reconstitution after alpha-beta-depleted transplantation in children. This clonotype was seen a few times. The antigen is unknown. Researchers prepared the TCRbeta library using unique molecular identifiers, the study reports. From the PCR reads, TCRdb called clonotypes with MiXCR, one entry per CDR3 protein. The table shows about 240,000 distinct CDR3 sequences, with roughly a quarter occurring only once. Germline V gives CDR1 SGHTA, CDR2 FQGTGA. V was clipped by 0 bases and J by 10 bases, with 10 bases between them. CDR3 length: 13 residues. Study outcomes and limitations: When one year had passed after transplant, most T-cell counts and diversity came from newly produced T cells.

The input for sequencing was PBMCs, taken before TCRalphabeta/CD19-depleted stem cell transplant. The chain links TRBV7-3 to TRBJ2-1; D perhaps matches TRBD2 (5 bases). The sequence was obtained from a girl aged 2 to 9 with Fanconi anemia, due to receive a stem cell transplant. CDR3 nucleotides: TGTGCCAGCAGCTTAACGCGGGCAAGGGAGCAGTTCTTC. It translates to CASSLTRAREQFF.